One sample yielded the 22 T cell receptor beta chains listed below, sequenced in a study of T cell responses to AZD1222 COVID-19 vaccine. Sequenced by immunoSEQ multiplex PCR; TCRdb stores in-frame clones only, minus some. The sample includes more than 150,000 clones, around 90% of them seen just once. Source: peripheral blood, taken 28 days after the second AZD1222 dose. Every receptor here comes from an adult who received the AZD1222 COVID-19 vaccine.

CDR3 in DNA: TGTGCCAGCAGTCCAGGGGCGTACGAGCAGTACTTC. As protein: CASSPGAYEQYF. The chain employs TRBV6-5 and TRBJ2-7; a possible D gene is TRBD1 (6 bases). This CDR3 region has 12 residues. CDR1 and CDR2 from the germline V gene are MNHEY and SVGAGI. Trimming removed 5 bases at V and 4 bases at J, with 9 bases between.

The rearrangement links TRBV7-9 to TRBJ1-2; D is uncertain. CDR3 length: 12 residues. Germline CDR1 and CDR2: SEHNR and FQNEAQ (reference sequence). V gave up 2 bases and J gave up 6 bases, with 7 bases separating them. CDR3 loop: CASSLQENGYTF. The CDR3 nucleotides read TGTGCCAGCAGCTTACAGGAGAATGGCTACACCTTC. Using reference TRBV7-9 and TRBJ1-2 for the parts outside the CDR3, the full variable domain is DTGVSQNPRHKITKRGQNVTFRCDPISEHNRLYWYRQTLGQGPEFLTYFQNEAQLEKSRLLSDRFSAERPKGSFSTLEIQRTEQGDSAMYLCASSLQENGYTFGSGTRLTVV.

This clone was observed many times. In the same sample, other DNA sequences code for this CDR3. The rearrangement joins TRBV6-4 to TRBJ2-3; 9 bases are shared with TRBD1. The CDR3 runs to 14 residues. V gave up 4 bases and J gave up 1 base; unmatched junction bases: 0. Germline V gene sequence: CDR1 MRHNA, CDR2 SNTAGT. CDR3 residues: CASSGTGGTDTQYF. DNA for the CDR3: TGTGCCAGCAGTGGGACAGGGGGCACAGATACGCAGTATTTT.

The J gene is TRBJ2-1, the V gene TRBV6-2 or TRBV6-3; 8 bases map to TRBD1. Germline V gives CDR1 MNHEY, CDR2 SVGEGT. The CDR3 extends over 15 amino acids. Losses at the gene ends were 5 bases for V and 8 bases for J; bases not matched to a gene: 11. CDR3 sequence (DNA): TGTGCCAGCAGTACCCGGGACAGGCGCGGCTATGAGCAGTTCTTC. Translation gives CASSTRDRRGYEQFF.

The chain joins TRBV5-5 to TRBJ1-1, with a possible D match to TRBD1 (6 bases). The germline V gene has CDR1 SGHKS and CDR2 YYEKEE (reference sequence). This CDR3 contains 16 residues. Deletions cut 0 bases from V and 1 base from J, with 13 bases between. In nucleotides, the CDR3 is TGTGCCAGCAGCTTGGCCCTAGGGGGGACGAACACTGAAGCTTTCTTT. The encoded protein is CASSLALGGTNTEAFF.

The chain is built from TRBV29-1 and TRBJ2-7, with TRBD2 matching over 7 bases. Germline lookup yields CDR1 SQVTM and CDR2 ANQGSEA. This CDR3 has 13 residues. The V and J ends lost 6 bases and 0 bases, in that order; junction bases with no gene match: 5. The CDR3 region is CSVVRENSYEQYF. The DNA for the CDR3 is TGCAGCGTGGTGCGGGAGAACTCCTACGAGCAGTACTTC.

J is TRBJ2-7 and V is TRBV6-5, with a tentative D call TRBD2 (5 bases). Trimming removed 4 bases at V and 5 bases at J, with 9 bases between. The CDR3 has 12 residues. Looked up from germline, CDR1 is MNHEY and CDR2 is SVGAGI. For the CDR3, the DNA is TGTGCCAGCAGTTCACGGGATGACGAGCAGTACTTC. This encodes CASSSRDDEQYF.

This clone was picked up one time. As DNA, the CDR3 is TGTGCCAGCAGCCCAGCGGCTAGGAACAATGAGCAGTTCTTC. Its protein is CASSPAARNNEQFF. V and J are TRBV7-3 and TRBJ2-1; tentatively, D is TRBD2 (5 bases). V dropped 5 bases and J dropped 5 bases, with 13 bases sitting between them. Germline values: CDR1 SGHTA, CDR2 FQGTGA. This CDR3 contains 14 residues.

The chain carries TRBV9 and TRBJ1-1; D is unclear. Per germline, CDR1 SGDLS and CDR2 YYNGEE. CDR3 size: 14 residues. Trimming stripped 0 bases from V and 3 bases from J, with 9 bases between. DNA for the CDR3: TGTGCCAGCAGCGTAGTGGCAGGATACACTGAAGCTTTCTTT. Translated: CASSVVAGYTEAFF.

The rearrangement uses TRBV5-4 and TRBJ2-3; D is possibly TRBD2 (6 bases). The germline CDR1 and CDR2 sequences are SGHNT and YYREEE (reference sequence). The ends were cut back, 0 bases at V and 2 bases at J, with 10 bases in the middle. The CDR3 has 15 residues. DNA of the CDR3: TGTGCCAGCAGCTTGGGGTTGCGGGACACAGATACGCAGTATTTT. Translation: CASSLGLRDTDTQYF.

This chain links TRBV15 with TRBJ2-1; D remains ambiguous. This CDR3 has 12 residues. Trimming pared 10 bases from V and 6 bases from J, leaving 13 bases between. Germline V lookup: CDR1 LNHNV, CDR2 YYDKDF (reference sequence). This CDR3 is CASRQVGNEQFF. The CDR3 nucleotides are TGTGCCAGTCGCCAAGTTGGCAATGAGCAGTTCTTC.

The DNA of the CDR3 is TGTGCCAGCAGGAGTGGATTCACTGAAGCTTTCTTT. Translation: CASRSGFTEAFF. The chain has TRBV27 and TRBJ1-1; D unclear. V lost 6 bases and J lost 4, with 9 bases in between. Germline CDR1 is MNHEY and CDR2 is SMNVEV (reference sequence). This CDR3 is built from 12 residues.

The chain has TRBV5-4 and TRBJ2-3; no definite D call. CDR1 and CDR2 from the germline V gene are SGHNT and YYREEE (reference sequence). The germline V and J ends were trimmed by 1 base and 0 bases, with 6 bases remaining between them. The CDR3 spans 14 residues. The chain's CDR3 is CASSLMFSTDTQYF. In nucleotides, the CDR3 is TGTGCCAGCAGCTTGATGTTCAGCACAGATACGCAGTATTTT.

The chain is built from TRBV28 and TRBJ1-1; 7 bases line up with TRBD1. Looked up from germline, CDR1 is MDHEN and CDR2 is SYDVKM. The CDR3 runs to 14 residues. V lost 3 bases, J lost 4 bases, and 5 bases stayed unmatched. Here the CDR3 reads CASSLPQGGTEAFF. CDR3 nucleotide sequence: TGTGCCAGCAGTTTGCCGCAGGGGGGCACTGAAGCTTTCTTT.

The chain joins TRBV12-3 or TRBV12-4 to TRBJ2-7; 7 bases are a match to TRBD1. CDR3 length: 12 amino acids. Unmatched junction bases numbered 2, after V lost 5 bases and J lost 4 bases. The CDR3 sequence is CASSDRVYEQYF. The DNA for the CDR3 is TGTGCCAGCAGTGACAGGGTGTACGAGCAGTACTTC.

The V gene is TRBV6-5, the J gene TRBJ1-2; a weak D match, TRBD1 (5 bases). Germline lookup yields CDR1 MNHEY and CDR2 SVGAGI. The CDR3 is 14 amino acids. Trimming took 7 bases from V and 4 from J, leaving 16 bases between them. The CDR3 coding sequence is TGTGCCAGCACGACATCTGGGGACGGCTATGGCTACACCTTC. Amino acid sequence: CASTTSGDGYGYTF.

V and J are TRBV12-3 or TRBV12-4 and TRBJ1-2; D possibly corresponds to TRBD1 (5 bases). This CDR3 is 13 amino acids long. Trimming cost V 2 bases and J 4 bases, with 8 bases left between them. The CDR3 region is CASSLRGTYGYTF. For the CDR3, the DNA is TGTGCCAGCAGTTTACGTGGGACCTATGGCTACACCTTC.

The rearrangement links TRBV3-1 (or the pseudogene TRBV3-2) to TRBJ2-3, with 11 bases identical to TRBD2. From germline, CDR1 is LGHDT and CDR2 YNNKEL (reference sequence). V gave up 1 base and J gave up 0 bases; unmatched junction bases: 12. The CDR3 extends over 20 amino acids. Here the CDR3 DNA reads TGTGCCAGCAGCCAAGGGGTTAGCGGGGGGGCCCGATCTAGCACAGATACGCAGTATTTT. As protein: CASSQGVSGGARSSTDTQYF.

This sequence joins TRBV13 and TRBJ2-3; D remains unclear. V was cut by 5 bases and J by 3 bases, with 12 bases left in between. The germline CDR1 and CDR2 sequences are PRHDT and FYEKMQ (reference sequence). This CDR3 comprises 14 residues. CDR3: CASSRTQVTDTQYF. DNA of the CDR3: TGTGCCAGCAGCCGGACCCAGGTTACAGATACGCAGTATTTT.

The V and J genes are TRBV19 and TRBJ1-1, with a possible D match to TRBD1 (5 bases). CDR3 length: 15 amino acids. The germline gives CDR1 LNHDA, CDR2 SQIVND (reference sequence). V was cut by 2 bases and J by 1 base, with 11 bases left in between. The CDR3 region has the DNA TGTGCCAGTAGTATATCCGGGACGGCGAACACTGAAGCTTTCTTT. It specifies CASSISGTANTEAFF.

V is TRBV9 and J is TRBJ2-3; no clear D gene. CDR3 length: 15 amino acids. Germline CDR1 reads SGDLS; CDR2 reads YYNGEE. The V and J ends lost 0 bases and 2 bases respectively, with 10 bases between them. CDR3 sequence (DNA): TGTGCCAGCAGCGTAGACAAGGACCTCACAGATACGCAGTATTTT. Protein: CASSVDKDLTDTQYF.

This clone was picked up one time. The chain has TRBV21-1 and TRBJ1-5. TRBV21-1 is a known pseudogene. The CDR3 is made up of 18 amino acids. The CDR3 DNA is TGTGCCAGCAGCAAAGAGAGTTTAGAGAAGGCTGAGAATCAGCCCCAGCATTTT. This translates into CASSKESLEKAENQPQHF.